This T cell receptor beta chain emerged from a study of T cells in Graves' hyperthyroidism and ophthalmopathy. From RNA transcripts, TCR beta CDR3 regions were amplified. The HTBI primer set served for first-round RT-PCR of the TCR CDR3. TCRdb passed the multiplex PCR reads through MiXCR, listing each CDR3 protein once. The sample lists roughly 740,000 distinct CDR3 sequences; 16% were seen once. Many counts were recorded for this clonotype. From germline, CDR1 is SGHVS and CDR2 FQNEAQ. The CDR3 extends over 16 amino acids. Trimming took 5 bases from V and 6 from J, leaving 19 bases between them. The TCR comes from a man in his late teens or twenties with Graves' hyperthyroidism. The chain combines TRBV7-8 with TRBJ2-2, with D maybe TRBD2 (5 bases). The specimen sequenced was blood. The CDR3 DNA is TGTGCCAGCAGCCCCGGTCTATCCGGAGGCCCCGGGGAGCTGTTTTTT. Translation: CASSPGLSGGPGELFF.